The 24 T cell receptor beta chains below all came from one sample that was sequenced in a study of beta chain features in type 1 diabetes. Sequencing targeted expressed TCRB transcripts, as all isolated RNA had been reverse transcribed. This table comes from immunoSEQ multiplex PCR, and its TCRdb copy is limited to in-frame clones, with some not included. Of roughly 140,000 clones listed, around 8% were seen once; the top ten hold 0.55% to 0.75%. What was sequenced was central memory CD4+ T cells from blood. All receptors derive from a young man in good health.

The rearrangement uses TRBV21-1 and TRBJ2-1; TRBD2 was called by the table and not checked on the DNA. TRBV21-1 is recorded as a pseudogene. This CDR3 region has 16 residues. The CDR3 bases are TGTGCCAGCAGCAATGCAGGCGGGGGTTCCTACAATGAGCAGTTCTTC. Its protein product is CASSNAGGGSYNEQFF.

This clone came up a few times. This chain uses TRBV19 with TRBJ1-3; a weak D match, TRBD1 (6 bases). This CDR3 region has 14 residues. Germline CDR1 reads LNHDA; CDR2 reads SQIVND (reference sequence). V was shortened by 6 bases and J by 0 bases, with 9 bases between the two germline ends. The CDR3 is CASRRTVSGNTIYF. The DNA for the CDR3 is TGTGCCAGTAGGAGGACAGTCTCTGGAAACACCATATATTTT.

This clone was counted between two and nine times. V gene TRBV9 combines with J gene TRBJ1-3, with a possible D match to TRBD1 (5 bases). This CDR3 is built from 14 residues. Germline-derived CDR1 and CDR2 are SGDLS and YYNGEE. Trimming took 2 bases from V and 4 from J, leaving 10 bases between them. CDR3 amino acids: CASSVAQGGNTIYF. CDR3 coding DNA: TGTGCCAGCAGCGTGGCCCAGGGCGGAAACACCATATATTTT.

A remark on this clone: One end of the junction varies from germline; a read error may be responsible. The V gene is TRBV7-7, the J gene TRBJ2-3, with 8 bases that match TRBD2. Germline CDR1 SSHAT, CDR2 FNYEAQ (reference sequence). The CDR3 sequence is 15 residues long. CDR3 in amino acids: CASSLGSGGTDTQYF. CDR3 in DNA: TGTGCTAGCAGCTTAGGTAGCGGGGGCACAGATACGCAGTATTTT.

In its sample, this clone was seen a few times. The V gene is TRBV7-2, the J gene TRBJ2-7, with TRBD2 matching over 11 bases. With 0 bases clipped from V and 7 bases from J, the junction kept 5 bases outside the gene matches. Germline CDR1 is SGHTA and CDR2 is FQGNSA. The CDR3 sequence is 15 residues long. In DNA, the CDR3 is TGTGCCAGCAGCTTAGCGTGGGTAGCGGGAGGGGAGCAGTACTTC. Protein: CASSLAWVAGGEQYF.

This clone was detected a few times. This sequence joins TRBV5-8 and TRBJ1-2; D gene ambiguous. V was trimmed by 6 bases and J by 5 bases, leaving 14 bases between them. The CDR3 totals 13 residues. Germline assignment: CDR1 SGHTS and CDR2 YDEGEE. CDR3 residues: CASTSRVVYGYTF. In nucleotides, the CDR3 is TGTGCCAGCACTAGCCGTGTGGTTTATGGCTACACCTTC.

This chain uses TRBV28 with TRBJ2-2; tentatively, D is TRBD2 (5 bases). This CDR3 comprises 14 residues. The V gene lost 5 bases and the J gene lost 6 bases, with 13 bases spanning the gap. In germline, CDR1 is MDHEN, CDR2 SYDVKM. In DNA form, the CDR3 reads TGTGCCAGCAGTCTTGACTACTATGCCGGGGAGCTGTTTTTT. Amino acid sequence: CASSLDYYAGELFF.

This clone was counted ten times or more. The chain uses TRBV19 and TRBJ1-1, with D unresolved. The CDR3 is made up of 13 amino acids. V gave up 9 bases and J gave up 4 bases, with 15 bases separating them. Germline CDR1 LNHDA, CDR2 SQIVND (reference sequence). In nucleotides, the CDR3 is TGTGCCAGCAAGGACGGAGGCGTCACTGAAGCTTTCTTT. This translates into CASKDGGVTEAFF.

The chain couples TRBV7-9 to TRBJ2-5, with D possibly being TRBD1 (5 bases). The germline gives CDR1 SEHNR, CDR2 FQNEAQ (reference sequence). V lost 7 bases and J 0 bases, leaving 18 bases between the germline ends. The CDR3 consists of 16 residues. CDR3 residues: CASTSSGFQYQETQYF. In DNA form, the CDR3 reads TGTGCCAGCACCTCTTCAGGGTTCCAGTACCAAGAGACCCAGTACTTC.

There are a few counts of this clone. The chain couples TRBV28 to TRBJ2-7; TRBD1 agrees at 7 bases. The germline V gene encodes CDR1 MDHEN and CDR2 SYDVKM. This CDR3 has 14 amino acids. V was clipped by 6 bases and J by 7 bases; unmatched bases: 12. The CDR3 sequence: CASRPGTALGEQYF. CDR3 sequence (DNA): TGTGCCAGCAGGCCCGGGACAGCTCTCGGGGAGCAGTACTTC.

This chain connects TRBV5-1 to TRBJ1-4, with a weak D call TRBD1 (5 bases). V shed 4 bases and J shed 2 bases, with 15 bases lying between them. The CDR3 totals 16 residues. The germline CDR1 and CDR2 sequences are SGHRS and YFSETQ. CDR3 in amino acids: CASSGGGTDTNEKLFF. The CDR3 bases are TGCGCCAGCAGCGGAGGAGGGACGGATACTAATGAAAAACTGTTTTTT.

This clone was recorded a few times. The V and J genes are TRBV5-1 and TRBJ1-1; D remains ambiguous. Germline V gene sequence: CDR1 SGHRS, CDR2 YFSETQ. This CDR3 is built from 16 residues. V was cut by 0 bases and J by 3 bases, with 15 bases left in between. This CDR3 reads CASSLANTAGDTEAFF. CDR3 sequence (DNA): TGCGCCAGCAGCTTGGCCAATACAGCGGGTGACACTGAAGCTTTCTTT.

The J gene is TRBJ2-5, the V gene TRBV11-3, with 8 bases fitting TRBD1. V lost 5 bases, J lost 0 bases, and 5 bases stayed unmatched. CDR3 size: 15 residues. Germline V CDR1 and CDR2: SGHNT, YENEEA. The CDR3 region has the DNA TGTGCCAGCAGCCTCAGGGGGCACAACCAAGAGACCCAGTACTTC. Translating gives CASSLRGHNQETQYF.

This clone was observed a few times. The V gene is TRBV7-9, the J gene TRBJ2-7, with 8 bases fitting TRBD2. From germline, CDR1 is SEHNR and CDR2 FQNEAQ (reference sequence). The CDR3 loop spans 15 amino acids. V lost 1 base, J lost 1 base, and 3 bases stayed unmatched. The CDR3 DNA sequence: TGTGCCAGCAGCTTAGGACTAGCGTTGTCCTACGAGCAGTACTTC. This encodes CASSLGLALSYEQYF. Together with reference TRBV7-9 and TRBJ2-7, the CDR3 gives the full variable domain: DTGVSQNPRHKITKRGQNVTFRCDPISEHNRLYWYRQTLGQGPEFLTYFQNEAQLEKSRLLSDRFSAERPKGSFSTLEIQRTEQGDSAMYLCASSLGLALSYEQYFGPGTRLTVT.

At least ten counts were recorded for this clone. The J gene is TRBJ2-6, the V gene TRBV29-1, with D tentatively TRBD1 (6 bases). The ends were cut back, 7 bases at V and 8 bases at J, with 9 bases in the middle. This CDR3 comprises 11 residues. Germline V lookup: CDR1 SQVTM, CDR2 ANQGSEA. For the CDR3, the DNA is TGCAGCGCCGGGACATCCAACGTCCTGACTTTC. Translating gives CSAGTSNVLTF.

The chain is built from TRBV5-6 and TRBJ1-2; D call uncertain. CDR3 length: 14 amino acids. CDR1 and CDR2 from the germline V gene are SGHDT and YYEEEE. V shed 2 bases and J shed 3 bases, with 11 bases lying between them. CDR3 coding DNA: TGTGCCAGCAGCTTATTTGCGGTCGACTATGGCTACACCTTC. Its protein is CASSLFAVDYGYTF.

The rearrangement joins TRBV7-9 to TRBJ2-7, with D perhaps matching TRBD2 (5 bases). This CDR3 comprises 14 residues. The V and J ends lost 2 bases and 3 bases respectively, with 11 bases between them. Germline CDR1 and CDR2: SEHNR and FQNEAQ (reference sequence). As DNA, the CDR3 is TGTGCCAGCAGCTTATTTTCCGGGAACTACGAGCAGTACTTC. Translated: CASSLFSGNYEQYF.

This clone was detected only a few times. J is TRBJ2-7 and V is TRBV28; a possible D gene is TRBD2 (5 bases). This CDR3 contains 13 residues. Germline values: CDR1 MDHEN, CDR2 SYDVKM. Trimming took off 3 bases at V and 3 bases at J, with 9 bases between the two ends. CDR3 residues: CASSFLGGYEQYF. The CDR3 coding sequence is TGTGCCAGCAGTTTTCTAGGAGGCTACGAGCAGTACTTC.

This rearrangement joins TRBV6-1 to TRBJ1-2; D gene uncertain. V was shortened by 6 bases and J by 1 base, with 3 bases between the two germline ends. Germline CDR1 reads MNHNS; CDR2 reads SASEGT. The CDR3 covers 11 residues. In nucleotides, the CDR3 is TGTGCCAGCAGCAATAACTATGGCTACACCTTC. Amino acids: CASSNNYGYTF.

This clone was seen a handful of times. The V and J genes are TRBV4-2 and TRBJ2-5, with D tentatively TRBD2 (7 bases). Trimming left V 0 bases short and J 7 bases short, with 27 bases between. The germline gives CDR1 LGHNA, CDR2 YNFKEQ. This CDR3 spans 19 amino acids. CDR3 in DNA: TGTGCCAGCAGCCAAGATTCCTCCGGACTAGTCGGACGAGGGGGGACCCAGTACTTC. Protein sequence: CASSQDSSGLVGRGGTQYF.

This clone was seen more than once but under ten times. This chain connects TRBV7-3 to TRBJ2-1, with 9 bases lining up with TRBD2. Germline V gives CDR1 SGHTA, CDR2 FQGTGA. CDR3 length: 15 residues. J lost 4 bases, V lost 8 bases, and 9 bases had no gene match. The CDR3 protein is CASSMGLAGYNEQFF. DNA of the CDR3: TGTGCCAGCTCCATGGGGCTAGCGGGATACAATGAGCAGTTCTTC.

The sample holds many counts of this clone. This rearrangement joins TRBV19 to TRBJ2-7, with 8 nucleotides matching TRBD1. The germline V gene encodes CDR1 LNHDA and CDR2 SQIVND (reference sequence). Trimming cost V 6 bases and J 2 bases; bases outside gene matches: 6. The CDR3 extends over 14 amino acids. CDR3 amino acids: CASRPGQDPYEQYF. The CDR3 bases are TGTGCCAGTAGGCCGGGACAGGATCCCTACGAGCAGTACTTC.

J is TRBJ1-6 and V is TRBV11-1; D uncertain. CDR1 SGHAT and CDR2 FQDESV come from the germline V gene (reference sequence). This CDR3 spans 14 amino acids. Trimming took off 6 bases at V and 4 bases at J, with 10 bases between the two ends. The CDR3 DNA sequence: TGTGCCAGCAGGGGCACTGGGTATAATTCACCCCTCCACTTT. It translates to CASRGTGYNSPLHF.

This clone was found a few times. This chain joins TRBV5-1 and TRBJ2-6, with D maybe TRBD2 (6 bases). Germline CDR1 reads SGHRS; CDR2 reads YFSETQ. The CDR3 has 16 amino acids. V shed 0 bases and J shed 0 bases, with 7 bases lying between them. The CDR3 coding sequence is TGCGCCAGCAGCTTGGTGGGGGGCTCTGGGGCCAACGTCCTGACTTTC. Translating gives CASSLVGGSGANVLTF.